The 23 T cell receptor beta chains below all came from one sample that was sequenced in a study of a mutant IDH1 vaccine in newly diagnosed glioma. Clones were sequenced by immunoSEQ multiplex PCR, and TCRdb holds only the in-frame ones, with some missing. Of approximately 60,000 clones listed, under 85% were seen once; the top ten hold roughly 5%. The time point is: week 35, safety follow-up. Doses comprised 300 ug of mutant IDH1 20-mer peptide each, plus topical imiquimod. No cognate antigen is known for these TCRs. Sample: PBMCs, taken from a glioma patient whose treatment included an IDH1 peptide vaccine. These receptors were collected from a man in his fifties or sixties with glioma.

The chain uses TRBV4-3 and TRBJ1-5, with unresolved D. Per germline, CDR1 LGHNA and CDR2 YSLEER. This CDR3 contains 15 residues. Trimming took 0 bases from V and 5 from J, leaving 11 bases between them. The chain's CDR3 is CASSQEAGHDQPQHF. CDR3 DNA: TGCGCCAGCAGCCAAGAGGCCGGGCATGATCAGCCCCAGCATTTT.

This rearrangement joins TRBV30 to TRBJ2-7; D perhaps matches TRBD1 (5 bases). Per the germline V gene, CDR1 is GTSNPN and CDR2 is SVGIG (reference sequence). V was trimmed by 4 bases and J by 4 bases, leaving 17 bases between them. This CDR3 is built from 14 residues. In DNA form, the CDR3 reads TGTGCCTGGATACCCGACAGCCCGTGGTACGAGCAGTACTTC. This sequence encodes CAWIPDSPWYEQYF.

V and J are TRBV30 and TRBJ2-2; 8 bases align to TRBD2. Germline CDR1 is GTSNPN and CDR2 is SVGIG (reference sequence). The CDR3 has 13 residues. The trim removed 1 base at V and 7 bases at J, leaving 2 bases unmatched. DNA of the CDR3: TGTGCCTGGAGTGATAGCGGGATCGGGGAGCTGTTTTTT. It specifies CAWSDSGIGELFF.

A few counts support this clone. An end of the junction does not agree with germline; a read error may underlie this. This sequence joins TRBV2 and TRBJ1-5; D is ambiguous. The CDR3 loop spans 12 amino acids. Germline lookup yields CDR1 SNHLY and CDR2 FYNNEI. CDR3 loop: CASSAVRKETCF. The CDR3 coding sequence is TGTGCCAGCAGTGCCGTCCGGAAAGAGACTTGTTTT.

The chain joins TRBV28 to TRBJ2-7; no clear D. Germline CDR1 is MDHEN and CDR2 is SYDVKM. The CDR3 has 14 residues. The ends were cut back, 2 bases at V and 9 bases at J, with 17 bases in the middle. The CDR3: CASSLMGSWDGQYF. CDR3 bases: TGTGCCAGCAGTTTAATGGGAAGTTGGGATGGGCAGTACTTC. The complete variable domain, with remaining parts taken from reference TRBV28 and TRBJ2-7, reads DVKVTQSSRYLVKRTGEKVFLECVQDMDHENMFWYRQDPGLGLRLIYFSYDVKMKEKGDIPEGYSVSREKKERFSLILESASTNQTSMYLCASSLMGSWDGQYFGPGTRLTVT.

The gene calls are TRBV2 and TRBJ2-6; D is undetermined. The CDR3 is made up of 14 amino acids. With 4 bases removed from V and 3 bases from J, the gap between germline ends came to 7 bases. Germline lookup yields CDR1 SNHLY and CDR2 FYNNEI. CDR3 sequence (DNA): TGTGCCAGCAGTGGGGATGGTGGGGCCAACGTCCTGACTTTC. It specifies CASSGDGGANVLTF.

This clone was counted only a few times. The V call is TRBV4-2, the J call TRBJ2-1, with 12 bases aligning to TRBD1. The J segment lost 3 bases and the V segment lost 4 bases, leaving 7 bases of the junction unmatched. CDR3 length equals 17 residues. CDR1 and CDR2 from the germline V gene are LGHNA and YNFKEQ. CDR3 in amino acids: CASSPAGTGGLYNEQFF. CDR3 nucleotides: TGTGCCAGCAGCCCCGCCGGGACAGGGGGCCTCTACAATGAGCAGTTCTTC.

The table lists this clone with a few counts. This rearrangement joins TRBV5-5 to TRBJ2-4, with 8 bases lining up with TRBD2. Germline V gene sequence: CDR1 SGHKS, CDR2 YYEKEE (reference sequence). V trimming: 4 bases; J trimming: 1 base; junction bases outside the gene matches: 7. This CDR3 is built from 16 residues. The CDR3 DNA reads TGTGCCAGCAGCGGTAGCGGGGCGATGGCCAAAAACATTCAGTACTTC. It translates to CASSGSGAMAKNIQYF. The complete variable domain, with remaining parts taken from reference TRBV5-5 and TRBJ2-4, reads DAGVTQSPTHLIKTRGQQVTLRCSPISGHKSVSWYQQVLGQGPQFIFQYYEKEERGRGNFPDRFSARQFPNYSSELNVNALLLGDSALYLCASSGSGAMAKNIQYFGAGTRLSVL.

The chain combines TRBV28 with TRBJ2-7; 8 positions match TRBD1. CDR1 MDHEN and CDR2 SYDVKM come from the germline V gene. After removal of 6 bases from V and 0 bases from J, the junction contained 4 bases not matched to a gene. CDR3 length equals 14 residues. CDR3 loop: CASRGTGLSYEQYF. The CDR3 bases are TGTGCCAGCAGGGGGACAGGCCTCTCCTACGAGCAGTACTTC.

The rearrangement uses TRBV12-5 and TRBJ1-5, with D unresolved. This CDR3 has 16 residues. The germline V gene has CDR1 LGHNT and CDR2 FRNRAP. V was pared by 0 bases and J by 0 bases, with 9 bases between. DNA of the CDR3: TGTGCTAGTGGTTTGGTTAGGACGGTTAGCAATCAGCCCCAGCATTTT. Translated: CASGLVRTVSNQPQHF.

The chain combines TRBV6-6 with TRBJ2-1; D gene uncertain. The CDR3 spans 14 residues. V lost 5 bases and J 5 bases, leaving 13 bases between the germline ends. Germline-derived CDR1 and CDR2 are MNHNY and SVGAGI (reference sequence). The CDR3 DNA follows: TGTGCCAGCAGTGACAAGGGCCTTCACAATGAGCAGTTCTTC. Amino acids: CASSDKGLHNEQFF.

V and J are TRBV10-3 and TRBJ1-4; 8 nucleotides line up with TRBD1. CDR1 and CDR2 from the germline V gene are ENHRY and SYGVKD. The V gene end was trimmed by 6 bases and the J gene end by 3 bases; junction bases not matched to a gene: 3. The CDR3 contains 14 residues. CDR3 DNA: TGTGCCATCAGCGAGACAGGGGCTAATGAAAAACTGTTTTTT. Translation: CAISETGANEKLFF.

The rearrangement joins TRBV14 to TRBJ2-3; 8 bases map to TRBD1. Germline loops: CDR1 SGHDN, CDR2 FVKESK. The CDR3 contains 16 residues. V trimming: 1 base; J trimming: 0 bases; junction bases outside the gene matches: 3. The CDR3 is CASSQVQGASTDTQYF. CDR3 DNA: TGTGCCAGCAGCCAAGTTCAGGGGGCTAGCACAGATACGCAGTATTTT. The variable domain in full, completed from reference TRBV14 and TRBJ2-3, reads EAGVTQFPSHSVIEKGQTVTLRCDPISGHDNLYWYRRVMGKEIKFLLHFVKESKQDESGMPNNRFLAERTGGTYSTLKVQPAELEDSGVYFCASSQVQGASTDTQYFGPGTRLTVL.

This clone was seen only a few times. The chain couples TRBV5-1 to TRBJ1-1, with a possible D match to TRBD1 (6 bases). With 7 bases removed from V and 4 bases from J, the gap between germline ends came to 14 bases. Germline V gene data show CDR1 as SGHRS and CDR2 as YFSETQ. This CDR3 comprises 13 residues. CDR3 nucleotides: TGCGCCAGCGCCCGAGGGGGTTCCACTGAAGCTTTCTTT. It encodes CASARGGSTEAFF.

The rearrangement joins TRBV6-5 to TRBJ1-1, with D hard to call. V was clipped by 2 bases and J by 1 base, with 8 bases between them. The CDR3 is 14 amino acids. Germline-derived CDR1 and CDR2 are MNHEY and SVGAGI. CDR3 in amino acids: CASSYVGQNTEAFF. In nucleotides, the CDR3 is TGTGCCAGCAGTTACGTGGGCCAGAACACTGAAGCTTTCTTT.

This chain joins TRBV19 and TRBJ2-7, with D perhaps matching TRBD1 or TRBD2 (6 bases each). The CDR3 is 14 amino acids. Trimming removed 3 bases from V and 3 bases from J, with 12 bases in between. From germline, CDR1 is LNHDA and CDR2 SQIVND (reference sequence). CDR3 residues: CASSMSRGGYEQYF. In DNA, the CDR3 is TGTGCCAGTAGTATGTCCAGGGGAGGCTACGAGCAGTACTTC. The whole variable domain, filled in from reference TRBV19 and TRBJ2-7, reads DGGITQSPKYLFRKEGQNVTLSCEQNLNHDAMYWYRQDPGQGLRLIYYSQIVNDFQKGDIAEGYSVSREKKESFPLTVTSAQKNPTAFYLCASSMSRGGYEQYFGPGTRLTVT.

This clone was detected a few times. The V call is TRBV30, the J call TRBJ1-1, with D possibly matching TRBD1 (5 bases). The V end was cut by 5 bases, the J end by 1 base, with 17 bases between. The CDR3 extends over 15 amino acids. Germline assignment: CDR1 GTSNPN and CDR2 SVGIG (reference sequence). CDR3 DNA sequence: TGTGCCTGGGCCGAAATCTCGACAGCGAACACTGAAGCTTTCTTT. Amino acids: CAWAEISTANTEAFF.

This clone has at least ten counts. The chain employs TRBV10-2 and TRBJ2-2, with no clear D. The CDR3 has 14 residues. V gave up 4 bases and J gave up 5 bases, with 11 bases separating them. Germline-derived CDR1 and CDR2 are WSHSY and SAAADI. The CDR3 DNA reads TGCGCCAGCAGTGTGAATCCTAGGACCGGGGAGCTGTTTTTT. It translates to CASSVNPRTGELFF.

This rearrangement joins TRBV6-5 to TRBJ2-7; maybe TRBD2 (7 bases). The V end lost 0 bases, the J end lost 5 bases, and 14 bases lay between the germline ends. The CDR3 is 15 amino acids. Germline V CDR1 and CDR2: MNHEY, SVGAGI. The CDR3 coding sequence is TGTGCCAGCAGTTACTCGAAGGGGGGGGCTAACGAGCAGTACTTC. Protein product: CASSYSKGGANEQYF.

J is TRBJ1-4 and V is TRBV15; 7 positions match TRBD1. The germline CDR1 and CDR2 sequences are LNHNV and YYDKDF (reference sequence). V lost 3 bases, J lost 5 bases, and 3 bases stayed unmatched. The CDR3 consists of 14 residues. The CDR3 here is CATSRGTVNEKLFF. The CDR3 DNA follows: TGTGCCACCAGCAGGGGGACAGTGAATGAAAAACTGTTTTTT.

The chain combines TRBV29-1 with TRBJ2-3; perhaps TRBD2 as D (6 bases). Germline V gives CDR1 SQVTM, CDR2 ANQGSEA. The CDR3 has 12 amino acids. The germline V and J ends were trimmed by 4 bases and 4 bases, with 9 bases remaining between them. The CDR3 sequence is CSVGRRADTQYF. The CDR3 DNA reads TGCAGCGTTGGGAGGAGGGCAGATACGCAGTATTTT.

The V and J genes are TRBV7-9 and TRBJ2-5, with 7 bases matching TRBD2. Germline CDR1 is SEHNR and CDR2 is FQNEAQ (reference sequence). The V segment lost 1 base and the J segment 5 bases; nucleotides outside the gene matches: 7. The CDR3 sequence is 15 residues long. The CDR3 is CASSLVRLADETQYF. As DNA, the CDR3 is TGTGCCAGCAGCTTAGTAAGGCTAGCGGACGAGACCCAGTACTTC.

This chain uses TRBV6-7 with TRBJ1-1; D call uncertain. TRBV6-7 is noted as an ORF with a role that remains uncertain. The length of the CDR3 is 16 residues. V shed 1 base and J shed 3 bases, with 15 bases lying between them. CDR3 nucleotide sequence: TGTGCCAGCAGTTACTGCGGTCCGCGGTCGGACACTGAAGCTTTCTTT. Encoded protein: CASSYCGPRSDTEAFF.